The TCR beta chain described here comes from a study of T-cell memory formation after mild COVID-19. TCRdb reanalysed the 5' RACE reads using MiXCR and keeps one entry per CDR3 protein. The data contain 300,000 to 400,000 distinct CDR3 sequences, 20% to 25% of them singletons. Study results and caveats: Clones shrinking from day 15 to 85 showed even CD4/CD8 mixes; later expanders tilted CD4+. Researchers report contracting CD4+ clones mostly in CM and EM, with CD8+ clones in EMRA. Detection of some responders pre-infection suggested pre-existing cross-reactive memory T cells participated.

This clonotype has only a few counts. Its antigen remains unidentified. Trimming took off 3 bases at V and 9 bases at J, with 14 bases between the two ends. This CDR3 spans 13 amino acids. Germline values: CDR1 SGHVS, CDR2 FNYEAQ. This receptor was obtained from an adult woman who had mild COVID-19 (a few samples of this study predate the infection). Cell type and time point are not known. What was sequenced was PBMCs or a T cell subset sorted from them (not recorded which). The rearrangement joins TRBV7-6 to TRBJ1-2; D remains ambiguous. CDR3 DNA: TGTGCCAGCAGCTTGTGGGCCCCCGATAGCTACACCTTC. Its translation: CASSLWAPDSYTF.